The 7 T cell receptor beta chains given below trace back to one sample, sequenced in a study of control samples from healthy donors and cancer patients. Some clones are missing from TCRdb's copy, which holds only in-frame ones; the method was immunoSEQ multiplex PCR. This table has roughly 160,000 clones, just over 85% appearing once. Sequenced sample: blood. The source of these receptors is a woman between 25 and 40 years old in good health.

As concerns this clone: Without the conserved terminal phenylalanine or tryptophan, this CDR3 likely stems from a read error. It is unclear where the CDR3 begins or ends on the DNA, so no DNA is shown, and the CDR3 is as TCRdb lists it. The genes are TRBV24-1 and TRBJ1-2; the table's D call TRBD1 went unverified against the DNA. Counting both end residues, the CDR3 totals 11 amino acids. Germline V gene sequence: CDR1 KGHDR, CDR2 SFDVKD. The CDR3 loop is CATSGPSGTVL.

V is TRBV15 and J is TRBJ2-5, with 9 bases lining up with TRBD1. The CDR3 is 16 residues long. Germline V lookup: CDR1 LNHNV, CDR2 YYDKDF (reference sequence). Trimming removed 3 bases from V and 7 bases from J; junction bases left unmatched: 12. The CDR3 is CATSRSGTGLIGTQYF. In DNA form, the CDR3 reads TGTGCCACCAGCAGGTCCGGGACAGGGCTCATCGGGACCCAGTACTTC. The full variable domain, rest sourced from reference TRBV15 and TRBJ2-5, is DAMVIQNPRYQVTQFGKPVTLSCSQTLNHNVMYWYQQKSSQAPKLLFHYYDKDFNNEADTPDNFQSRRPNTSFCFLDIRSPGLGDTAMYLCATSRSGTGLIGTQYFGPGTRLLVL.

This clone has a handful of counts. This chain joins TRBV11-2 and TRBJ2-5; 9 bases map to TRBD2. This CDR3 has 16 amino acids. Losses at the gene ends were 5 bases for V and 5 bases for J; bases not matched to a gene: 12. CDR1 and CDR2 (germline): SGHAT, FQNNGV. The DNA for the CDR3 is TGTGCCAGCAGCCGTATAGCGGGGGCCCCCCGGGAGACCCAGTACTTC. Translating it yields CASSRIAGAPRETQYF.

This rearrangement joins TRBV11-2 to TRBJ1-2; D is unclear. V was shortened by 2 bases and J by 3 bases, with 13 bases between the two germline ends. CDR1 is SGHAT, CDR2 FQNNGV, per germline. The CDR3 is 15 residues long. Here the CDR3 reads CASSLQAPLDYGYTF. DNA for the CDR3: TGTGCCAGCAGCTTACAGGCCCCTTTGGACTATGGCTACACCTTC.

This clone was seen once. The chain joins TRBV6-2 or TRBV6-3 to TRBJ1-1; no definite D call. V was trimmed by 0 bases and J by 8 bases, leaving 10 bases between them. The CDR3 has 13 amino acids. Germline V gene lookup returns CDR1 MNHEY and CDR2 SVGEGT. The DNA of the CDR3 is TGTGCCAGCAGTTACTCGCTCGGGTTGGAAGCTTTCTTT. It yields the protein CASSYSLGLEAFF.

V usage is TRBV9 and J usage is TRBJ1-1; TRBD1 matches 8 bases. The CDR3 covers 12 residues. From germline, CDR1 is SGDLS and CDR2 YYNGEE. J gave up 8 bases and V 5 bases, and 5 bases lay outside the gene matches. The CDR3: CASSPGQGEAFF. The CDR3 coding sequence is TGTGCCAGCAGTCCCGGACAGGGAGAAGCTTTCTTT.

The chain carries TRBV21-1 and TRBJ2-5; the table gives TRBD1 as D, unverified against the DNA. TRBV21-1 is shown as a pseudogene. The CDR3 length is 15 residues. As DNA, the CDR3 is TGTGCCAGCAGCATGGGACAGGGGAGGGGAGAGACCCAGTACTTC. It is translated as CASSMGQGRGETQYF.